This T cell receptor beta chain appears in the sequencing data of a study of blood T cell repertoires in COVID-19. Study-level information: Material from acute and convalescent COVID-19 was sourced from the United States, Italy and Spain. Sources were T cells, B-cell-depleted T cells, or PBMCs; the material itself was cDNA or gDNA.

V shed 1 base, J shed 4 bases, and the junction held 9 bases outside the gene matches. There are 16 residues in the CDR3. Germline assignment: CDR1 SGHRS and CDR2 YFSETQ. The table came from immunoSEQ multiplex PCR; TCRdb's copy has only in-frame clones and leaves some out. The sample includes roughly 95,000 clones, 82% of them seen just once. The clonotype was recovered from a man of 80 years or more with acute or convalescent COVID-19. Sequencing input: peripheral blood. The gene calls are TRBV5-1 and TRBJ1-1, with 8 bases fitting TRBD1. The CDR3 DNA is TGCGCCAGCAGCTTGCAATGGACAGGGCAGGGCACTGAAGCTTTCTTT. Protein sequence: CASSLQWTGQGTEAFF.